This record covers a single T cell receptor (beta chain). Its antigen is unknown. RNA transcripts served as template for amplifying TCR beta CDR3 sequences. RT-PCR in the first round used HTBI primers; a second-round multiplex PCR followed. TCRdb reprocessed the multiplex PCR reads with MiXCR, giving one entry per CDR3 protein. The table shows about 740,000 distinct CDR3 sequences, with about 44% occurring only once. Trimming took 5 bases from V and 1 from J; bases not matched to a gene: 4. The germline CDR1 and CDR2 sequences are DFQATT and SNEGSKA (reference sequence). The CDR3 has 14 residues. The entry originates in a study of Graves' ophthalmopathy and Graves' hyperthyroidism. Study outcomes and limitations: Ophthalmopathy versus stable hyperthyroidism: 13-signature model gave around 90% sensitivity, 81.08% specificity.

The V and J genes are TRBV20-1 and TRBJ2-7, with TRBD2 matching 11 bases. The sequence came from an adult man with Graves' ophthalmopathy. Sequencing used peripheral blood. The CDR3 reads CSAPGLADSYEQYF. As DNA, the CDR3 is TGCAGTGCTCCGGGACTAGCGGATTCCTACGAGCAGTACTTC.